This passage covers 22 T cell receptor beta chains from one sample sequenced in a study of molecular identifiers for immune sequencing clone quantification. Each CDR3 protein is one row after TCRdb ran MiXCR on the PCR reads. The repertoire holds about 640,000 distinct CDR3 sequences, with 20% as singletons. The specimen sequenced was naive CD8+ T cells from blood, with Jurkat cell RNA spiked in. This sample's subset: FACS-sorted CD8+CD4-CCR7+CD45RA+ naive T cells. The origin of the receptors is a human donor in good health. Some libraries in this study had Jurkat cell RNA spiked in.

This clonotype was counted ten times or more. V is TRBV24-1 and J is TRBJ2-5; D is undetermined. The ends were cut back, 9 bases at V and 5 bases at J, with 9 bases in the middle. From germline, CDR1 is KGHDR and CDR2 SFDVKD. The CDR3 covers 11 residues. The CDR3 here is CATADGETQYF. The CDR3 DNA is TGTGCCACCGCAGATGGGGAGACCCAGTACTTC.

This clonotype has just one count. This may be a read error: a much more frequent sequence differs by one nucleotide. The CDR3, as DNA: TGTGCCAGCAGCGACACGTGGCGGGGGGCTGGCAGCGGGGAGCTGTTTTTT. Encoded protein: CASSDTWRGAGSGELFF. V usage is TRBV7-9 and J usage is TRBJ2-2, with 8 bases that match TRBD2. From germline, CDR1 is SEHNR and CDR2 FQNEAQ (reference sequence). Unmatched junction bases numbered 15, after V lost 5 bases and J lost 7 bases. The CDR3 sequence is 17 residues long.

This clonotype was detected many times. V is TRBV5-1 and J is TRBJ1-1; D perhaps matches TRBD1 (5 bases). The CDR3 loop spans 17 amino acids. Germline CDR1 SGHRS, CDR2 YFSETQ. V dropped 0 bases and J dropped 0 bases, with 15 bases sitting between them. The CDR3 DNA reads TGCGCCAGCAGCTTGGCCCCGGCGGCAGGGTTGAACACTGAAGCTTTCTTT. Protein sequence: CASSLAPAAGLNTEAFF.

This clonotype was seen repeatedly, ten times or more. The chain couples TRBV3-1 to TRBJ2-3; D call uncertain. V was cut by 0 bases and J by 2 bases, with 15 bases left in between. Germline CDR1 LGHDT, CDR2 YNNKEL (reference sequence). CDR3 length: 17 amino acids. The CDR3 DNA is TGTGCCAGCAGCCAAGATTCATCTGCACTATACACAGATACGCAGTATTTT. Its protein is CASSQDSSALYTDTQYF.

This clonotype appeared a few times. This chain uses TRBV7-9 with TRBJ2-7; 7 bases match TRBD2. V dropped 2 bases and J dropped 0; count of bases not matched to a gene: 7. The CDR3 runs to 16 residues. CDR1 is SEHNR, CDR2 FQNEAQ, per germline (reference sequence). The CDR3 spells CASSLTSGVSSYEQYF. In DNA form, the CDR3 reads TGTGCCAGCAGCTTAACGAGCGGGGTGAGCTCCTACGAGCAGTACTTC.

The J gene is TRBJ2-7, the V gene TRBV12-3 or TRBV12-4; TRBD1 aligns across 7 bases. V was pared by 3 bases and J by 3 bases, with 8 bases of the junction left unmatched. The CDR3 has 15 amino acids. CDR3 DNA sequence: TGTGCCAGCAGTTTCGATCCGGGACAGATCTACGAGCAGTACTTC. Residues: CASSFDPGQIYEQYF.

In this sample, this clonotype turned up many times. The chain carries TRBV28 and TRBJ2-7; D not certain. The CDR3 loop spans 15 amino acids. CDR1 and CDR2 (germline): MDHEN, SYDVKM. With 4 bases removed from V and 2 bases from J, the gap between germline ends came to 15 bases. CDR3 in DNA: TGTGCCAGCAGTTCCACAGACCACCGGCCCTACGAGCAGTACTTC. Residues: CASSSTDHRPYEQYF.

This clonotype was recorded at least ten times. The chain uses TRBV5-1 and TRBJ1-1; TRBD1 agrees at 11 bases. Germline assignment: CDR1 SGHRS and CDR2 YFSETQ. This CDR3 comprises 17 residues. V dropped 4 bases and J dropped 0; count of bases not matched to a gene: 8. The CDR3 region is CASSPGTGGIMNTEAFF. CDR3 nucleotides: TGCGCCAGCAGCCCCGGGACAGGGGGTATAATGAACACTGAAGCTTTCTTT.

This clonotype was recorded at least ten times. The chain employs TRBV7-2 and TRBJ2-3; D is unresolved. V was trimmed by 6 bases and J by 4 bases, leaving 17 bases between them. There are 15 residues in the CDR3. The germline CDR1 and CDR2 sequences are SGHTA and FQGNSA. The CDR3, as DNA: TGTGCCAGCAGAACCACCGCGACTGGGTCAGATACGCAGTATTTT. This translates into CASRTTATGSDTQYF. Together with reference TRBV7-2 and TRBJ2-3, the CDR3 gives the full variable domain: GAGVSQSPSNKVTEKGKDVELRCDPISGHTALYWYRQSLGQGLEFLIYFQGNSAPDKSGLPSDRFSAERTGGSVSTLTIQRTQQEDSAVYLCASRTTATGSDTQYFGPGTRLTVL.

This clonotype was recorded many times. The chain has TRBV9 and TRBJ2-3; D possibly uses TRBD1 or TRBD2 (6 bases each). Germline CDR1 SGDLS, CDR2 YYNGEE. V lost 6 bases and J lost 3, with 17 bases in between. This CDR3 comprises 15 residues. CDR3 protein: CASTPWGAPTDTQYF. CDR3 in DNA: TGTGCCAGCACCCCCTGGGGGGCGCCGACAGATACGCAGTATTTT.

This clonotype was seen ten or more times. The chain is built from TRBV4-2 and TRBJ2-7; tentative D call: TRBD2 (6 bases). Germline loops: CDR1 LGHNA, CDR2 YNFKEQ. Trimming left V 6 bases short and J 0 bases short, with 15 bases between. The CDR3 is 15 amino acids. The CDR3, as DNA: TGTGCCAGCAGGCCAAATAGCGGCAGCTCCTACGAGCAGTACTTC. This gives the protein CASRPNSGSSYEQYF.

With regard to this clonotype: This may be a read error, as it is one base from a much larger clone. The CDR3 ends on some other residue instead of the conserved phenylalanine or tryptophan, so this is likely a read error. The rearrangement links TRBV19 to TRBJ2-3; 13 nucleotides line up with TRBD2. Trimming at V came to 5 bases and at J to 5 bases, leaving 13 bases not matched to a gene. The CDR3 is 18 residues long. Germline V CDR1 and CDR2: LNHDA, SQIVND (reference sequence). This chain's CDR3 is CASSEGTSGIHRGDTQYL. DNA for the CDR3: TGTGCCAGTAGTGAAGGGACTAGCGGGATCCACAGGGGAGATACGCAGTATCTT.

For this clonotype: A read error is likely, as this CDR3 ends without the conserved phenylalanine or tryptophan. The DNA is omitted, as the CDR3 cannot be located on it reliably, and the CDR3 follows TCRdb's listing. The V call is TRBV11-1, the J call TRBJ2-1; TRBD1, as called in the table, went unchecked against the DNA. Germline CDR1 SGHAT, CDR2 FQDESV (reference sequence). From its first to its last residue, the CDR3 has 11 amino acids. The CDR3 sequence: CASSSPERVFS.

This clonotype was observed at least ten times. The chain uses TRBV7-9 and TRBJ2-3; 10 positions match TRBD2. The CDR3 has 18 amino acids. The V segment lost 1 base and the J segment 2 bases; nucleotides outside the gene matches: 9. Per germline, CDR1 SEHNR and CDR2 FQNEAQ (reference sequence). CDR3 bases: TGTGCCAGCAGCTTAGTGGTCTCAGCGGGGGGGACCACAGATACGCAGTATTTT. Amino acids: CASSLVVSAGGTTDTQYF.

In regard to this clonotype: Being one base from a much bigger clone, this may be a read error. The chain is built from TRBV7-9 and TRBJ2-7, with D perhaps given as TRBD1 or TRBD2 (6 bases each). Trimming cost V 5 bases and J 0 bases, with 17 bases left between them. This CDR3 region has 16 residues. The germline V gene has CDR1 SEHNR and CDR2 FQNEAQ (reference sequence). The CDR3 DNA is TGTGCCAGCAGCCAGGCGGGGACACCGAACTCCTACGAGCAGTACTTC. Its translation is CASSQAGTPNSYEQYF.

The chain carries TRBV11-2 and TRBJ2-7; 10 bases align to TRBD1. The germline gives CDR1 SGHAT, CDR2 FQNNGV. This CDR3 region has 15 residues. V gave up 6 bases and J gave up 4 bases; unmatched junction bases: 9. As DNA, the CDR3 is TGTGCCAGCAGAGTAGGCCGGACAGGGGGATACGAGCAGTACTTC. This translates into CASRVGRTGGYEQYF.

The chain joins TRBV27 to TRBJ2-1; D unresolved. The germline gives CDR1 MNHEY, CDR2 SMNVEV (reference sequence). The ends were cut back, 6 bases at V and 8 bases at J, with 11 bases in the middle. The CDR3 has 12 residues. CDR3 nucleotides: TGTGCCAGCAGGAGGACGTGGGATGAGCAGTTCTTC. This translates into CASRRTWDEQFF.

This clonotype has just a few counts. The chain is built from TRBV19 and TRBJ2-5; D call uncertain. Germline V gives CDR1 LNHDA, CDR2 SQIVND (reference sequence). V was shortened by 6 bases and J by 1 base, with 9 bases between the two germline ends. The CDR3 runs 13 residues. The CDR3 DNA sequence: TGTGCCAGTAGCACATTCTCCCAAGAGACCCAGTACTTC. It specifies CASSTFSQETQYF.

This clonotype appeared many times. The rearrangement joins TRBV7-3 to TRBJ1-6, with unresolved D. V lost 1 base and J 5 bases, leaving 18 bases between the germline ends. CDR1 is SGHTA and CDR2 is FQGTGA in the germline V gene. The CDR3 runs to 18 residues. The CDR3 is CASSLSQKQSGHNSPLHF. CDR3 nucleotides: TGTGCCAGCAGCTTAAGTCAAAAACAATCCGGACATAATTCACCCCTCCACTTT.

The rearrangement uses TRBV9 and TRBJ2-6; 7 positions match TRBD1. CDR1 and CDR2 from the germline V gene are SGDLS and YYNGEE. The CDR3 covers 16 residues. Trimming at V came to 3 bases and at J to 0 bases, leaving 3 bases not matched to a gene. The CDR3 DNA follows: TGTGCCAGCAGCGGACAGGGACCCTCTGGGGCCAACGTCCTGACTTTC. Its protein is CASSGQGPSGANVLTF.

Note on this clonotype: This may be a read error, as it is one base from a much larger clone. This sequence joins TRBV7-6 and TRBJ2-7; perhaps TRBD2 as D (5 bases). The CDR3 has 15 amino acids. The germline V gene has CDR1 SGHVS and CDR2 FNYEAQ. The V end was cut by 5 bases, the J end by 0 bases, with 14 bases between. CDR3 in amino acids: CASSPEGGSSYEQYF. CDR3 DNA: TGTGCCAGCAGCCCCGAGGGTGGCAGCTCCTACGAGCAGTACTTC.

Only a few counts were recorded for this clonotype. The germline gene is not matched at one end of the junction; a read error may be the cause. The V gene is TRBV4-3, the J gene TRBJ2-7, with D perhaps TRBD2 (6 bases). The germline gives CDR1 LGHNA, CDR2 YSLEER. This CDR3 has 16 residues. This chain's CDR3 is CASNQDFGGSFYEQYF. DNA of the CDR3: TGCGCCAGCAACCAAGATTTCGGGGGTTCCTTCTACGAGCAGTACTTC.